These 9 T cell receptor beta chains were sequenced from one sample in a study of blood T cell repertoires in COVID-19. Sequencing used immunoSEQ multiplex PCR; TCRdb keeps in-frame clones, though not all of them. The sample lists approximately 300,000 clones, roughly 80% occurring once. Input material: peripheral blood. The receptor source for this set is a woman in her fifties or sixties with active or convalescent COVID-19.

The chain joins TRBV7-9 to TRBJ2-7; D gene unclear. Germline V lookup: CDR1 SEHNR, CDR2 FQNEAQ (reference sequence). The ends were cut back, 8 bases at V and 0 bases at J, with 14 bases in the middle. The CDR3 is 14 residues long. CDR3 in DNA: TGTGCCAGCGGTCCGGGTCGATTCTCCTACGAGCAGTACTTC. Its protein is CASGPGRFSYEQYF.

The genes are TRBV6-4 and TRBJ2-1; TRBD1 matches at 7 bases. CDR1 is MRHNA, CDR2 SNTAGT, per germline. This CDR3 has 16 residues. The V segment lost 0 bases and the J segment 4 bases; nucleotides outside the gene matches: 6. CDR3 DNA: TGTGCCAGCAGTGACTCGAAAGGCAGGGGGTACAATGAGCAGTTCTTC. Protein sequence: CASSDSKGRGYNEQFF.

The V and J genes are TRBV10-3 and TRBJ2-3; no reliable D call. Trimming left V 10 bases short and J 5 bases short, with 13 bases between. CDR3 length: 12 residues. Germline loops: CDR1 ENHRY, CDR2 SYGVKD. DNA of the CDR3: TGTGCCACCCAGGTGGTTGGAGATACGCAGTATTTT. Protein sequence: CATQVVGDTQYF.

The chain uses TRBV9 and TRBJ1-3; D call uncertain. The CDR3 has 13 residues. With 3 bases removed from V and 0 bases from J, the gap between germline ends came to 4 bases. Germline loops: CDR1 SGDLS, CDR2 YYNGEE. The CDR3 here is CASSASSGNTIYF. The CDR3, as DNA: TGTGCCAGCAGCGCGAGCTCTGGAAACACCATATATTTT.

The genes are TRBV7-9 and TRBJ1-6; D is uncertain. Trimming took 1 base from V and 6 from J, leaving 7 bases between them. The CDR3 covers 14 residues. The germline V gene has CDR1 SEHNR and CDR2 FQNEAQ (reference sequence). CDR3 sequence (DNA): TGTGCCAGCAGCTTAGGACAAAGTAATTCACCCCTCCACTTT. It yields the protein CASSLGQSNSPLHF.

The chain combines TRBV10-3 with TRBJ1-1; a weak D match, TRBD1 (6 bases). V was cut by 0 bases and J by 4 bases, with 15 bases left in between. CDR1 is ENHRY, CDR2 SYGVKD, per germline. The CDR3 consists of 16 residues. DNA for the CDR3: TGTGCCATCAGTGAGTCAGGGGGGGCGTTGGGCACTGAAGCTTTCTTT. Encoded protein: CAISESGGALGTEAFF.

This clone was observed a single time. The chain recombines TRBV11-2 with TRBJ2-3; 7 bases are a match to TRBD1. The V gene end was trimmed by 3 bases and the J gene end by 6 bases; junction bases not matched to a gene: 9. This CDR3 contains 15 residues. Germline V lookup: CDR1 SGHAT, CDR2 FQNNGV. CDR3 protein: CASSLGQSRPDTQYF. As DNA, the CDR3 is TGTGCCAGCAGCTTGGGACAGTCTAGGCCGGATACGCAGTATTTT.

The V gene is TRBV28, the J gene TRBJ1-4, with TRBD1 as a possible D gene (6 bases). The germline V gene encodes CDR1 MDHEN and CDR2 SYDVKM. The V end was cut by 3 bases, the J end by 5 bases, with 19 bases between. CDR3 length: 17 residues. For the CDR3, the DNA is TGTGCCAGCAGTTTCGAGACACAGGGAGGGGCAAATGAAAAACTGTTTTTT. Its protein is CASSFETQGGANEKLFF.

The chain uses TRBV29-1 and TRBJ1-4; 8 nucleotides agree with TRBD1. CDR1 and CDR2 (germline): SQVTM, ANQGSEA. The CDR3 runs 14 residues. Trimming cost V 0 bases and J 6 bases; bases outside gene matches: 3. CDR3 sequence (DNA): TGCAGCGTTGAAGATACAGGGGGTGATGAAAAACTGTTTTTT. It yields the protein CSVEDTGGDEKLFF.